These T cell receptor beta chains were read from a single sample in a study of blood T cells in healthy people across ages. TCRdb reprocessed the 5' RACE reads with MiXCR, giving one entry per CDR3 protein. The profile shows around 580,000 distinct CDR3 sequences, roughly 43% of them singletons. Sequences were obtained from blood. These receptor sequences come from a man aged 80 or over in good health. CDR3s include the opening cysteine and the closing phenylalanine or tryptophan. The D gene is left open where the match is weak. The listing skips clone size in some rows; elsewhere it reads once, few, many or a size class.

abundance	v_gene	d_gene	j_gene	CDR3nt	CDR3aa
-	TRBV5-1	TRBD1	TRBJ1-1	TGCGCCAGCAGCTCCCAAATCAACAGGGGTACTGAAGCTTTCTTT	CASSSQINRGTEAFF
-	TRBV7-2	-	TRBJ1-2	TGTACCAGCAGCGCGGGACGGAACTATGGCTACACCTTC	CTSSAGRNYGYTF
-	TRBV14	-	TRBJ2-7	TGTGCCAGCAGCCAAGATAGTGGTCGGGTACAATACGAGCAGTACTTC	CASSQDSGRVQYEQYF
once	TRBV12-3/TRBV12-4	TRBD2	TRBJ2-7	TGTGCCAGCAGTTTATTACTAGCGGGGGGCTACTCCTACGAGCAGTACTTC	CASSLLLAGGYSYEQYF
many	TRBV6-5	TRBD2	TRBJ2-7	TGTGCCAGCAGTTACTCGAGGGCGGGGGAATCCTACGAGCAGTACTTC	CASSYSRAGESYEQYF
few	TRBV20-1	-	TRBJ2-1	TGCAGTGCTAATCAGGGGTTCAGGCAGTTCTTC	CSANQGFRQFF
-	TRBV28	-	TRBJ2-7	TGTGCCAGCAGGAGGGACTGGAGCTCCTACGAGCAGTACTTC	CASRRDWSSYEQYF
once	TRBV20-1	-	TRBJ2-3	TGCAGTGCAAGCCCAAGCTCGGCGGGTTCAGGTACGCAGTATTTT	CSASPSSAGSGTQYF
many	TRBV6-5	-	TRBJ1-2	TGTGCCAGCAGTTACGAGCGAAACTATGGCTACACCTTC	CASSYERNYGYTF
few	TRBV6-5	-	TRBJ2-3	TGTGCCAGCAGTTACTCGGGAAGGGGCGATACGCAGTATTTT	CASSYSGRGDTQYF
-	TRBV7-2	-	TRBJ2-4	TGTGCCAGCAGCTTAGGAGGGGGAGGTACTGTAGCCAAAAACATTCAGTACTTC	CASSLGGGGTVAKNIQYF
-	TRBV7-9	TRBD2	TRBJ2-5	TGTGCCAGCAGCCTAAGACTAGCGGGAGTCGGGGAGACCCAGTACTTC	CASSLRLAGVGETQYF
-	TRBV10-3	-	TRBJ2-3	TGTGCCGTTGCCCAAGCACACGAGGAAGATACGCAGTATTTT	CAVAQAHEEDTQYF
few	TRBV7-2	-	TRBJ2-3	TGTGCCAGCAGCCGTCAATCCCCTAGCACAGATACGCAGTATTTT	CASSRQSPSTDTQYF
few	TRBV9	-	TRBJ2-7	TGTGCCAGCAGCCCCTTGGGGGGGGCGATTTACGAGCAGTACTTC	CASSPLGGAIYEQYF
-	TRBV29-1	TRBD1	TRBJ2-1	TGCAGCGTTGTAAAGGGGACAGGTGCTTACAATGAGCAGTTCTTC	CSVVKGTGAYNEQFF
few	TRBV29-1	TRBD1	TRBJ1-2	TGCAGCGGGGGGACAGGGCAAAATGGCTACACCTTC	CSGGTGQNGYTF
-	TRBV9	TRBD1	TRBJ1-2	TGTGCCAGCAGCTTCACAGGGGGCGCGAATGGCTACACCTTC	CASSFTGGANGYTF
-	TRBV6-5	-	TRBJ1-6	TGTGCCAGCAGTTACCGGACAGATTTACCCCTCCACTTT	CASSYRTDLPLHF
-	TRBV20-1	TRBD1	TRBJ1-2	TGCAGTGCTAGCGGACCGGGACAGGGGGCATCTGGCTACACCTTC	CSASGPGQGASGYTF
few	TRBV30	-	TRBJ2-1	TGTGCCTGGAGTGTATACGAGGAGGGCCCGTCCAATGAGCAGTTCTTC	CAWSVYEEGPSNEQFF
-	TRBV7-2	TRBD2	TRBJ2-5	TGTGCCAGCAGCTTAGAAAGGCGGGGGGGCTCAGAGACCCAGTACTTC	CASSLERRGGSETQYF
-	TRBV5-1	-	TRBJ2-4	TGCGCCAGTACCTCGGGGCCCGGGGGAAAAAACATTCAGTACTTC	CASTSGPGGKNIQYF
-	TRBV29-1	-	TRBJ2-4	TGCAGCGTTGAAAGACCACCCGAAGGCATTCAGTACTTC	CSVERPPEGIQYF
-	TRBV12-3/TRBV12-4	TRBD1	TRBJ2-7	TGTGCCAGCACCTTCCGGACAGGAGCGTACGAGCAGTACTTC	CASTFRTGAYEQYF
-	TRBV6-2/TRBV6-3	-	TRBJ2-1	TGTGCCAGCGGCACGGGACCCAGACTCTACAATGAGCAGTTCTTC	CASGTGPRLYNEQFF
few	TRBV9	TRBD2	TRBJ2-7	TGTGCCAGCAGCGTAGAGAGCGGGAGGGCTGTATACGAGCAGTACTTC	CASSVESGRAVYEQYF
-	TRBV9	-	TRBJ2-7	TGTGCCAGCAGCGTATTCCAGCGGAATTACAATGAGCAGTACTTC	CASSVFQRNYNEQYF
-	TRBV29-1	TRBD2	TRBJ2-7	TGCAGCGTTGCGCCGACTAGCGGGAGTGAGTACGAGCAGTACTTC	CSVAPTSGSEYEQYF
once	TRBV9	-	TRBJ1-5	TGTGCCAGCAGCGTAGAGGGGATGGGTCAGCCCCAGCATTTT	CASSVEGMGQPQHF
many	TRBV6-6	-	TRBJ2-7	TGTGCCAGCAGTTACTCGATGGTGGGGCAGGGTGAGCAGTACTTC	CASSYSMVGQGEQYF
few	TRBV20-1	TRBD1	TRBJ2-1	TGCAGTGCTACCCAGGGGGCTGCCAATGAGCAGTTCTTC	CSATQGAANEQFF
-	TRBV29-1	TRBD1	TRBJ1-1	TGCAGCGGCCACACAGGGGGCCTTACTGAAGCTTTCTTT	CSGHTGGLTEAFF
many	TRBV9	-	TRBJ2-3	TGTGCCAGCAGCGTAGGCCCTAGCACAGATACGCAGTATTTT	CASSVGPSTDTQYF
-	TRBV29-1	TRBD2	TRBJ2-1	TGCAGCTCGAAGACTAGCGGGCCCAGTAGCGAGCAGTTCTTC	CSSKTSGPSSEQFF
-	TRBV6-2/TRBV6-3	-	TRBJ2-7	TGTGCCAGCAGTTTAACCGGGCCGAACTACGAGCAGTACTTC	CASSLTGPNYEQYF
-	TRBV5-6	-	TRBJ2-3	TGTGCCAGCAGCTTTGGGCTTCCCACAGATACGCAGTATTTT	CASSFGLPTDTQYF
-	TRBV20-1	TRBD1	TRBJ2-7	TGCAGTGCTCTGGGACAGGACGACTACGAGCAGTACTTC	CSALGQDDYEQYF
-	TRBV29-1	TRBD1	TRBJ2-4	TGCAGCGTTGCCCGGGACAGCCTGCGGTACTTC	CSVARDSLRYF
few	TRBV6-2/TRBV6-3	-	TRBJ1-2	TGTGCCAGCAGTTACGGGCAGACTAACTATGGCTACACCTTC	CASSYGQTNYGYTF
few	TRBV7-3	-	TRBJ2-1	TGTGCCAGCAGCCTCCGGGACACTGTCTACAATGAGCAGTTCTTC	CASSLRDTVYNEQFF
few	TRBV27	TRBD1	TRBJ1-5	TGTGCCAGCAGCAGGGACAGGGCGGGCAATCAGCCCCAGCATTTT	CASSRDRAGNQPQHF
few	TRBV7-9	TRBD2	TRBJ2-1	TGTGCCAGCAGCTTAAGGCTGGGTAGCGGGAGGGCGAGTGAGCAGTTCTTC	CASSLRLGSGRASEQFF
few	TRBV29-1	TRBD2	TRBJ2-1	TGCAGCGGACGGGGAGCGGGAGGGCTTTCCTACAATGAGCAGTTCTTC	CSGRGAGGLSYNEQFF
-	TRBV10-3	-	TRBJ2-6	TGTGCCATCAGTGTGTCGGGGGTTGGGGCCAACGTCCTGACTTTC	CAISVSGVGANVLTF
-	TRBV30	TRBD1	TRBJ1-5	TGTGCCTGGGGGACAGAGGATCAGCCCCAGCATTTT	CAWGTEDQPQHF
few	TRBV6-2/TRBV6-3	-	TRBJ2-7	TGTGCCAGCAGTTACTTTAAGACGTACGAGCAGTACTTC	CASSYFKTYEQYF
-	TRBV4-2	TRBD2	TRBJ2-3	TGTGCCAGCAGCCAAAACCTAGCGGGGATTTCAGATACGCAGTATTTT	CASSQNLAGISDTQYF
few	TRBV28	-	TRBJ1-1	TGTGCCAGCAGTTATGCCATATGGAACACTGAAGCTTTCTTT	CASSYAIWNTEAFF
once	TRBV7-2	TRBD1	TRBJ2-1	TGTGCCAGCAGCCCATTAGGGGGCGCTTTCCATGAGCAGTTCTTC	CASSPLGGAFHEQFF
once	TRBV20-1	-	TRBJ1-3	TGCAGTGCTAGCCGACCAGCGGGCCAAGGAAACACCATATATTTT	CSASRPAGQGNTIYF
many	TRBV6-5	-	TRBJ2-1	TGTGCCAGCAGTTCCATCATGGACCGAGACAATGAGCAGTTCTTC	CASSSIMDRDNEQFF
many	TRBV6-5	-	TRBJ2-1	TGTGCCAGCAGATCCACTAGGTACTATGAGCAGTTCTTC	CASRSTRYYEQFF
once	TRBV9	-	TRBJ2-6	TGTGCCAGCAGCTTAGTCACTGGGAACTCTGGGGCCAACGTCCTGACTTTC	CASSLVTGNSGANVLTF
few	TRBV5-1	TRBD2	TRBJ2-5	TGCGCCAGCAGCTTGGCCGGGACTAGAGGCCAAGAGACCCAGTACTTC	CASSLAGTRGQETQYF